Shown below are 8 T cell receptor beta chains from a single sample sequenced in a study of blood T cell repertoires in COVID-19 (dated by TCRdb to the early 2020s). The library was made by the immunoSEQ multiplex PCR assay. Not all clones reach the TCRdb copy of this immuneACCESS table, which keeps in-frame sequences only. Checked studies attribute under half of the gap to unresolved V genes and leave the rest unexplained. Present in this sample are more than 200,000 clones, 85% to 90% of which were seen just once. 5.5% to 7% of the sample belongs to the ten largest clones. The material sequenced was peripheral blood. The receptors originated from a man of 80 years or more with acute or convalescent COVID-19.

V is TRBV7-2 and J is TRBJ2-7, with TRBD1 matching over 7 bases. Per the germline V gene, CDR1 is SGHTA and CDR2 is FQGNSA. The CDR3 length is 11 residues. This chain's CDR3 is CASSLSRRGSV. The CDR3, as DNA: TGTGCCAGCAGCTTATCGCGCAGGGGGTCCGTC.

CDR3 region: CASSKVNGPAEVYGYTF. CDR3 coding DNA: TGTGCCAGCAGCAAAGTCAACGGGCCAGCGGAGGTCTATGGCTACACCTTC. V gene TRBV21-1 combines with J gene TRBJ1-2. TRBV21-1 is classified as a pseudogene. CDR3 length: 17 residues.

CDR3 protein: CASSLGGRGTDTQYF. CDR3 bases: TGTGCCAGCAGCTTAGGTGGGAGGGGCACAGATACGCAGTATTTT. The rearrangement joins TRBV7-9 to TRBJ2-3; 7 nucleotides agree with TRBD2. Germline CDR1 SEHNR, CDR2 FQNEAQ (reference sequence). Losses at the gene ends were 1 base for V and 1 base for J; bases not matched to a gene: 2. This CDR3 has 15 residues.

V and J are TRBV5-1 and TRBJ1-3; D not resolved. V lost 0 bases, J lost 1 base, and 8 bases lay in between. This CDR3 has 15 residues. Germline CDR1 is SGHRS and CDR2 is YFSETQ. CDR3 in amino acids: CASSLDRTSGNTIYF. The DNA for the CDR3 is TGCGCCAGCAGCTTGGACAGAACTTCTGGAAACACCATATATTTT.

V and J are TRBV7-6 and TRBJ1-1; 8 bases are shared with TRBD1. The germline V gene encodes CDR1 SGHVS and CDR2 FNYEAQ. J gave up 6 bases and V 1 base, and 10 bases lay outside the gene matches. The CDR3 contains 16 residues. This CDR3 is CASSLEPHRGESEAFF. As DNA, the CDR3 is TGTGCCAGCAGCTTAGAACCCCACAGGGGGGAGTCTGAAGCTTTCTTT.

The gene calls are TRBV27 and TRBJ2-2; D may be TRBD2 (6 bases). The CDR3 length is 15 residues. The germline CDR1 and CDR2 sequences are MNHEY and SMNVEV (reference sequence). Trimming removed 8 bases from V and 0 bases from J, with 13 bases in between. The CDR3 nucleotides read TGTGCCAGCGGTAGACGGACTACGAACACCGGGGAGCTGTTTTTT. Protein product: CASGRRTTNTGELFF.

This clone was observed a handful of times. The chain combines TRBV6-5 with TRBJ2-1, with D unresolved. This CDR3 spans 12 amino acids. Germline-derived CDR1 and CDR2 are MNHEY and SVGAGI. Trimming pared 10 bases from V and 6 bases from J, leaving 13 bases between. CDR3: CATAINSNEQFF. CDR3 bases: TGTGCCACCGCGATCAACTCCAATGAGCAGTTCTTC.

The gene calls are TRBV6-5 and TRBJ2-5; D might be TRBD1 (5 bases). V was trimmed by 6 bases and J by 0 bases, leaving 8 bases between them. From germline, CDR1 is MNHEY and CDR2 SVGAGI. The CDR3 runs to 13 residues. CDR3 loop: CASRGQNQETQYF. The CDR3 DNA sequence: TGTGCCAGCAGGGGGCAGAACCAAGAGACCCAGTACTTC.